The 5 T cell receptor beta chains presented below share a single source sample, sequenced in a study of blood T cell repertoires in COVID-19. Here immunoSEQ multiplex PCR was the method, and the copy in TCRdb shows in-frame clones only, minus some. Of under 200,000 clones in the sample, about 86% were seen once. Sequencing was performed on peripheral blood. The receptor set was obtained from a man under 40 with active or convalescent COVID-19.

CDR3 nucleotides: TGTGCCAGTAGTACCTCGGACAGGGGGCATGGCTACACCTTC. Residues: CASSTSDRGHGYTF. V gene TRBV19 combines with J gene TRBJ1-2; TRBD1 agrees at 11 bases. CDR1 is LNHDA, CDR2 SQIVND, per germline (reference sequence). The trim removed 4 bases at V and 6 bases at J, leaving 4 bases unmatched. The CDR3 extends over 14 amino acids.

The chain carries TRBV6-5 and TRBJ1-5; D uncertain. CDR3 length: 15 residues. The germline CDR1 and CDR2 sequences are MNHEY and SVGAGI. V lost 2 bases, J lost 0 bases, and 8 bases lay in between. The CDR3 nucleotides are TGTGCCAGCAGTTACACGTTCTATAGCAATCAGCCCCAGCATTTT. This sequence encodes CASSYTFYSNQPQHF.

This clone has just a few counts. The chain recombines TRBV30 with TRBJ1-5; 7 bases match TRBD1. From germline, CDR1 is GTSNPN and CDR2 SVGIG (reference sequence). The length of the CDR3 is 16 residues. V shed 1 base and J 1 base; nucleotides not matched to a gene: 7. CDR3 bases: TGTGCCTGGAGTGGGGGACCGACAGGGAGCAATCAGCCCCAGCATTTT. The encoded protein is CAWSGGPTGSNQPQHF.

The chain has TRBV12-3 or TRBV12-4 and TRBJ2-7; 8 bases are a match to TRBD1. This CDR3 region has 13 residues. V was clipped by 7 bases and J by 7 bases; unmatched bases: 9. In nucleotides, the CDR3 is TGTGCCAGCACGCGGACAGGGTGGGGGGAGCAGTACTTC. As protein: CASTRTGWGEQYF.

The CDR3 reads CASSVVGSGSSYNEQFF. In nucleotides, the CDR3 is TGTGCCAGCAGCGTAGTAGGTAGCGGGAGCTCCTACAATGAGCAGTTCTTC. The chain employs TRBV9 and TRBJ2-1; 9 nucleotides match TRBD2. With 0 bases clipped from V and 0 bases from J, the junction kept 4 bases outside the gene matches. CDR3 length: 17 residues. Germline assignment: CDR1 SGDLS and CDR2 YYNGEE. The full variable domain, its missing parts supplied by reference TRBV9 and TRBJ2-1, is DSGVTQTPKHLITATGQRVTLRCSPRSGDLSVYWYQQSLDQGLQFLIQYYNGEERAKGNILERFSAQQFPDLHSELNLSSLELGDSALYFCASSVVGSGSSYNEQFFGPGTRLTVL.